These T cell receptor beta chains were read from a single sample in a study of blood T cell repertoires in COVID-19. Repertoires were generated with immunoSEQ multiplex PCR, while TCRdb's copy carries only in-frame clones and drops some. The sample shows about 200,000 clones, about 88% of them seen only once. Sequenced: peripheral blood. These receptors came from a man between 50 and 59 years old with COVID-19, enrolled during active disease. Both conserved end residues are part of each CDR3. A D gene is named only where the DNA matches it firmly. For some rows the clone size is stated as once, few or many, or as a class when expanded; others skip it.

j_call: TRBJ1-5; v_call: TRBV6-5; clone_size: -; d_call: TRBD1; cdr3_nt: TGTGCCAGCAGTTCCGGACAGGGCCGTAAGCCCCAGCATTTT; cdr3_aa: CASSSGQGRKPQHF
j_call: TRBJ1-5; v_call: TRBV6-6; clone_size: -; d_call: -; cdr3_nt: TGTGCCAGCAGCGACAGATTAAATCAGCCCCAGCATTTT; cdr3_aa: CASSDRLNQPQHF
j_call: TRBJ2-5; v_call: TRBV5-6; clone_size: -; d_call: TRBD2; cdr3_nt: TGTGCCACCTCTAGCGGGAGATCCGGGGAGACCCAGTACTTC; cdr3_aa: CATSSGRSGETQYF
j_call: TRBJ2-1; v_call: TRBV5-1; clone_size: -; d_call: TRBD1; cdr3_nt: TGCGCCAGCAGCGTACTCGGGACAGGGGTCAATGAGCAGTTCTTC; cdr3_aa: CASSVLGTGVNEQFF
j_call: TRBJ2-3; v_call: TRBV5-1; clone_size: few; d_call: TRBD1; cdr3_nt: TGCGCCAGCAGTGGGCTTCAGGGGGCCGGCACAGATACGCAGTATTTT; cdr3_aa: CASSGLQGAGTDTQYF
j_call: TRBJ2-2; v_call: TRBV11-2; clone_size: -; d_call: TRBD1; cdr3_nt: TGTGCCAGCAGCTTAGATACAGGGGTTGCTACCGGGGAGCTGTTTTTT; cdr3_aa: CASSLDTGVATGELFF
j_call: TRBJ2-7; v_call: TRBV7-9; clone_size: -; d_call: -; cdr3_nt: TGTGCCAGCAGCTTAGTGTCGTCGGCCTACGAGCAGTACTTC; cdr3_aa: CASSLVSSAYEQYF
j_call: TRBJ2-1; v_call: TRBV19; clone_size: -; d_call: -; cdr3_nt: TGTGCCAGTAGTATAGTGAGTGAGACAGCCTACAATGAGCAGTTCTTC; cdr3_aa: CASSIVSETAYNEQFF
j_call: TRBJ1-5; v_call: TRBV4-2; clone_size: -; d_call: -; cdr3_nt: TGTGCCAGCAGCCAAGAGAGGGAAAGCAATCAGCCCCAGCATTTT; cdr3_aa: CASSQERESNQPQHF
j_call: TRBJ1-6; v_call: TRBV5-1; clone_size: -; d_call: -; cdr3_nt: TGCGCCAGCAGCTTGGATGGCAGGGTCGAGTCACCCCTCCACTTT; cdr3_aa: CASSLDGRVESPLHF
j_call: TRBJ1-1; v_call: TRBV9; clone_size: -; d_call: TRBD1; cdr3_nt: TGTGCCAGCAGCGCGGACAGGGGAGTCGGGAACACTGAAGCTTTCTTT; cdr3_aa: CASSADRGVGNTEAFF
j_call: TRBJ2-2; v_call: TRBV24-1; clone_size: -; d_call: -; cdr3_nt: TGTGCCACCAGTGCCAGGTGGGGCGAAAACACCGGGGAGCTGTTTTTT; cdr3_aa: CATSARWGENTGELFF
j_call: TRBJ2-7; v_call: TRBV9; clone_size: once; d_call: TRBD1; cdr3_nt: TGTGCCAGCAGCCCCGGACAGGGCCTCCCCTACGAGCAGTACTTC; cdr3_aa: CASSPGQGLPYEQYF
j_call: TRBJ2-2; v_call: TRBV19; clone_size: -; d_call: -; cdr3_nt: TGTGCCAGTAGTATTAAAGGGTCGGGGGTCACCGGGGAGCTGTTTTTT; cdr3_aa: CASSIKGSGVTGELFF
j_call: TRBJ1-5; v_call: TRBV27; clone_size: -; d_call: -; cdr3_nt: TGTGCCAGCAGTTTCCGGGGGGTAAATCAGCCCCAGCATTTT; cdr3_aa: CASSFRGVNQPQHF
j_call: TRBJ2-1; v_call: TRBV7-8; clone_size: -; d_call: TRBD2; cdr3_nt: TGTGCCAGCAGCTCTCCTTTGGTTGGCGGGAGCTCCTACAATGAGCAGTTCTTC; cdr3_aa: CASSSPLVGGSSYNEQFF
j_call: TRBJ2-3; v_call: TRBV5-1; clone_size: -; d_call: TRBD2; cdr3_nt: TGCGCCCGCAGTCACGACGGGGGGGCGGCAGATACGCAGTATTTT; cdr3_aa: CARSHDGGAADTQYF
j_call: TRBJ2-3; v_call: TRBV7-2; clone_size: -; d_call: -; cdr3_nt: TGTGCCAGCAGCCAGTTAGATACGCAGTATTTT; cdr3_aa: CASSQLDTQYF
j_call: TRBJ2-7; v_call: TRBV3-1/TRBV3-2; clone_size: -; d_call: TRBD1; cdr3_nt: TGTGCCAGCAGACTCTCGGACAGGGGAGCAAGGCAGTACTTC; cdr3_aa: CASRLSDRGARQYF
j_call: TRBJ2-5; v_call: TRBV5-5; clone_size: -; d_call: -; cdr3_nt: TGTGCCAGCAGCTTGGTGCAGGAGACCCAGTACTTC; cdr3_aa: CASSLVQETQYF
j_call: TRBJ1-6; v_call: TRBV7-8; clone_size: -; d_call: TRBD1; cdr3_nt: TGTGCCAGCAGCTTACTGGTTTCCGGGACAGCTAATTCACCCCTCCACTTT; cdr3_aa: CASSLLVSGTANSPLHF
j_call: TRBJ1-1; v_call: TRBV5-5; clone_size: -; d_call: -; cdr3_nt: TGTGCCAGCAGCTTTTCTAACACTGAAGCTTTCTTT; cdr3_aa: CASSFSNTEAFF
j_call: TRBJ2-2; v_call: TRBV27; clone_size: -; d_call: TRBD1; cdr3_nt: TGTGCCAGCAAACAAAGCCGGGACAGGGGCACCGGGGAGCTGTTTTTT; cdr3_aa: CASKQSRDRGTGELFF
j_call: TRBJ2-5; v_call: TRBV6-2/TRBV6-3; clone_size: -; d_call: -; cdr3_nt: TGTGCCAGCAGTTCCGGGAGAAGAGAGACCCAGTACTTC; cdr3_aa: CASSSGRRETQYF
j_call: TRBJ1-2; v_call: TRBV24-1; clone_size: -; d_call: -; cdr3_nt: TGTGCCACCAGTGATTACAGAAACTATGGCTACACCTTC; cdr3_aa: CATSDYRNYGYTF